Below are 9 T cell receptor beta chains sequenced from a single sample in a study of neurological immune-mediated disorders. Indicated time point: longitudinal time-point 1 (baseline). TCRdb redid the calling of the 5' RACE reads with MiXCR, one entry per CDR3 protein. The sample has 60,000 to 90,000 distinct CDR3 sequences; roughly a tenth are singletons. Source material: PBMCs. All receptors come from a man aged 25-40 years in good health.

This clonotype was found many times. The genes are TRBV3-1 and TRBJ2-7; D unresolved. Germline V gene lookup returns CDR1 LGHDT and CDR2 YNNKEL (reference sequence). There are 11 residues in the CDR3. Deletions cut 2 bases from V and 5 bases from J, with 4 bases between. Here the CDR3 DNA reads TGTGCCAGCAGCCAAACTAACGAGCAGTACTTC. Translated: CASSQTNEQYF.

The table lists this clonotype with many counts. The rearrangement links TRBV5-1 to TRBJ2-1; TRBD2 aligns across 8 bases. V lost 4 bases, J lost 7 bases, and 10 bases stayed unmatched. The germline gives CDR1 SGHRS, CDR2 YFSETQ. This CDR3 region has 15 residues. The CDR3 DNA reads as TGCGCCAGCAGCCGTAGCGGGACCGACTCAAATGAGCAGTTCTTC. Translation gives CASSRSGTDSNEQFF. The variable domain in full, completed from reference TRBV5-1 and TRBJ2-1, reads KAGVTQTPRYLIKTRGQQVTLSCSPISGHRSVSWYQQTPGQGLQFLFEYFSETQRNKGNFPGRFSGRQFSNSRSEMNVSTLELGDSALYLCASSRSGTDSNEQFFGPGTRLTVL.

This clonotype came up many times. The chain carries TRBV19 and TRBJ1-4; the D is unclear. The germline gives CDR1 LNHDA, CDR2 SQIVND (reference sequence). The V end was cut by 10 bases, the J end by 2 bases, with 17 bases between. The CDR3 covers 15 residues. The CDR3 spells CATRVMVATNEKLFF. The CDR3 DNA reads TGTGCCACCCGAGTAATGGTAGCGACTAATGAAAAACTGTTTTTT. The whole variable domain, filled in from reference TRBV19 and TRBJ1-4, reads DGGITQSPKYLFRKEGQNVTLSCEQNLNHDAMYWYRQDPGQGLRLIYYSQIVNDFQKGDIAEGYSVSREKKESFPLTVTSAQKNPTAFYLCATRVMVATNEKLFFGSGTQLSVL.

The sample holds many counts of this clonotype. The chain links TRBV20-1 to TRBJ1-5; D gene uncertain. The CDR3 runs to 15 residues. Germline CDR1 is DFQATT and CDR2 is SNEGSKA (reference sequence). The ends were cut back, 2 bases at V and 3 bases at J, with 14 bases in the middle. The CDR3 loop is CSARQAREINQPQHF. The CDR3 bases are TGCAGTGCTAGACAGGCCCGAGAAATCAATCAGCCCCAGCATTTT.

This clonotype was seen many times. CDR3 sequence reads: CASSLWRGDTQYF. For the CDR3, the DNA is TGTGCCAGCAGCTTATGGAGGGGAGATACGCAGTATTTT. The chain combines TRBV7-2 with TRBJ2-3; D possibly corresponds to TRBD2 (6 bases). This CDR3 region has 13 residues. The germline V gene encodes CDR1 SGHTA and CDR2 FQGNSA. V shed 2 bases and J shed 5 bases, with 8 bases lying between them.

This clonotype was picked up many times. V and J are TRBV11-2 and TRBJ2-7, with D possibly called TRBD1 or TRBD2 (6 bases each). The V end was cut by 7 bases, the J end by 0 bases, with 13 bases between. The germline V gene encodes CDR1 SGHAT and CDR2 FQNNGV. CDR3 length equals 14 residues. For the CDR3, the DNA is TGTGCCAGCAACCTGGGGGGCCCCTCCTACGAGCAGTACTTC. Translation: CASNLGGPSYEQYF. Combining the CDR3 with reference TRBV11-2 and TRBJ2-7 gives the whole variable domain EAGVAQSPRYKIIEKRQSVAFWCNPISGHATLYWYQQILGQGPKLLIQFQNNGVVDDSQLPKDRFSAERLKGVDSTLKIQPAKLEDSAVYLCASNLGGPSYEQYFGPGTRLTVT.

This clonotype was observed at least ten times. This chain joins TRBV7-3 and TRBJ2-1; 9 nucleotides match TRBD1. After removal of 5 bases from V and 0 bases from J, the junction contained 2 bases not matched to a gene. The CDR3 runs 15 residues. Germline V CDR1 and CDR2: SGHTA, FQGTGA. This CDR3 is CASSGGQGSYNEQFF. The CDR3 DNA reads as TGTGCCAGCAGCGGGGGACAGGGCTCCTACAATGAGCAGTTCTTC.

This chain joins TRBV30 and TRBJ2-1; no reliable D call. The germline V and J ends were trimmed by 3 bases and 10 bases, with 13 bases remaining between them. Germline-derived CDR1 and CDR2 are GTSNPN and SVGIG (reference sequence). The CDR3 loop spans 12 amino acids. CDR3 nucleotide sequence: TGTGCCTGGAGCATCCTAGTTGGCGAGCAGTTCTTC. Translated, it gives CAWSILVGEQFF.

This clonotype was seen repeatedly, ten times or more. The CDR3 coding sequence is TGTGCCAGCAGCCCAAGGTCGGCCGGGGGCTACACCTTC. Its translation is CASSPRSAGGYTF. The chain links TRBV12-3 or TRBV12-4 to TRBJ1-2, with D uncertain. The CDR3 runs to 13 residues. Between the trimmed V and J ends, which lost 6 bases and 8 bases, there was a span of 16 bases.